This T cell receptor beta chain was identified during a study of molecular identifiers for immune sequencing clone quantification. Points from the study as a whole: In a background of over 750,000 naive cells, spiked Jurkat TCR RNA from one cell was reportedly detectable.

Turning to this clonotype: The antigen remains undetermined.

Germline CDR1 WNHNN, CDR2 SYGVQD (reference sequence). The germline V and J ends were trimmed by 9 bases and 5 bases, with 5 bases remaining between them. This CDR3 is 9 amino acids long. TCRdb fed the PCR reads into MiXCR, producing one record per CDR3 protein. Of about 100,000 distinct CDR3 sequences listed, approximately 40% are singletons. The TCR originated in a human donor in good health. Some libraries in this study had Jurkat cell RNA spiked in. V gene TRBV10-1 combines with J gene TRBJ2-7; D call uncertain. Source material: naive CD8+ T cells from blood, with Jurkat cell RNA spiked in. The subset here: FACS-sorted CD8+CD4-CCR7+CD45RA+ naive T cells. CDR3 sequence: CARHHEQYF. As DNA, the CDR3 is TGCGCCAGACACCACGAGCAGTACTTC.